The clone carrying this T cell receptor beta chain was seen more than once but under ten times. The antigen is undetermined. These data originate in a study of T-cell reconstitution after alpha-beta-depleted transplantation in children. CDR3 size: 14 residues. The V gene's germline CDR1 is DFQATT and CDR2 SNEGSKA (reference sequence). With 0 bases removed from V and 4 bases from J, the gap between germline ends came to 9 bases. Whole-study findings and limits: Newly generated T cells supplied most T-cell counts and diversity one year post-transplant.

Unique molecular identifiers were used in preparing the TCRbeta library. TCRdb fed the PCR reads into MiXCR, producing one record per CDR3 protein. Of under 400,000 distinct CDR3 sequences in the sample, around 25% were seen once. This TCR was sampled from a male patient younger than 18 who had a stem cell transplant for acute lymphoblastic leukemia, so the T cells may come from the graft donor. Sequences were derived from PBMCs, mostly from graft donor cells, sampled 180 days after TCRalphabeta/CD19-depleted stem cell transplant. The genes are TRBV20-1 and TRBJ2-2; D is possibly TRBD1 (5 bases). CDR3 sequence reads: CSARDRVRTGELFF. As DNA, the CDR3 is TGCAGTGCTAGAGACAGGGTGCGCACCGGGGAGCTGTTTTTT.